Presented here are 24 T cell receptor beta chains from one specimen sequenced in a study of T cell responses to AZD1222 COVID-19 vaccine. The method was immunoSEQ multiplex PCR; TCRdb's version includes in-frame clones alone and lacks a portion of them. Here the sample spans about 110,000 clones, around 93% being singletons. This material consisted of peripheral blood, taken 28 days after the second AZD1222 dose. The origin of the receptors is an adult who received the AZD1222 COVID-19 vaccine.

The chain is built from TRBV4-1 and TRBJ1-1, with TRBD1 as a possible D gene (5 bases). Germline CDR1 MGHRA, CDR2 YSYEKL. The CDR3 covers 16 residues. V lost 1 base to trimming and J lost 3 bases, with 15 bases between them. The CDR3 protein is CASSQGPQQEYTEAFF. The CDR3, as DNA: TGCGCCAGCAGCCAAGGCCCCCAACAGGAGTACACTGAAGCTTTCTTT.

This clone was observed a single time. The chain employs TRBV5-4 and TRBJ2-7, with 9 bases fitting TRBD1. Germline V gene data show CDR1 as SGHNT and CDR2 as YYREEE (reference sequence). V shed 4 bases and J 4 bases; nucleotides not matched to a gene: 9. The CDR3 sequence is 15 residues long. This CDR3 reads CASSLDRGGAYEQYF. The CDR3 DNA reads as TGTGCCAGCAGCCTCGACAGGGGGGGAGCATACGAGCAGTACTTC. Supplemented by reference TRBV5-4 and TRBJ2-7, the full variable domain reads ETGVTQSPTHLIKTRGQQVTLRCSSQSGHNTVSWYQQALGQGPQFIFQYYREEENGRGNFPPRFSGLQFPNYSSELNVNALELDDSALYLCASSLDRGGAYEQYFGPGTRLTVT.

The chain recombines TRBV10-3 with TRBJ2-3, with 10 bases that match TRBD2. The CDR3 consists of 15 residues. The V gene end was trimmed by 0 bases and the J gene end by 6 bases; junction bases not matched to a gene: 3. Per germline, CDR1 ENHRY and CDR2 SYGVKD. Written as DNA, the CDR3 is TGTGCCATCAGTGAGTCGAAGACTAGCGGGGATACGCAGTATTTT. It specifies CAISESKTSGDTQYF.

The chain couples TRBV9 to TRBJ1-1; perhaps TRBD1 as D (5 bases). This CDR3 contains 19 residues. Germline values: CDR1 SGDLS, CDR2 YYNGEE. Trimming cost V 4 bases and J 1 base, with 26 bases left between them. CDR3 DNA sequence: TGTGCCAGCAGCCTTAGTGGGGGGGGACCGGTATCCACGAACACTGAAGCTTTCTTT. This translates into CASSLSGGGPVSTNTEAFF.

This clone was detected only a few times. The rearrangement joins TRBV7-2 to TRBJ2-7; D unresolved. Per the germline V gene, CDR1 is SGHTA and CDR2 is FQGNSA. The CDR3 consists of 12 residues. V shed 3 bases and J shed 6 bases, with 9 bases lying between them. The CDR3 DNA sequence: TGTGCCAGCAGCTTCTATGGTGGCGAGCAGTACTTC. Protein product: CASSFYGGEQYF.

The chain carries TRBV7-7 and TRBJ2-5, with TRBD2 as a possible D gene (5 bases). This CDR3 contains 13 residues. Germline-derived CDR1 and CDR2 are SSHAT and FNYEAQ (reference sequence). Trimming stripped 1 base from V and 3 bases from J, with 6 bases between. The CDR3 spells CASSLGGKETQYF. CDR3 coding DNA: TGTGCCAGCAGCTTAGGAGGGAAAGAGACCCAGTACTTC.

This clone was seen once. This sequence joins TRBV5-5 and TRBJ1-2; D uncertain. Germline CDR1 reads SGHKS; CDR2 reads YYEKEE (reference sequence). V was trimmed by 5 bases and J by 2 bases, leaving 7 bases between them. The CDR3 runs to 12 residues. DNA for the CDR3: TGTGCCAGCAGTGGGGTCAACTATGGCTACACCTTC. This encodes CASSGVNYGYTF.

The rearrangement joins TRBV12-3 or TRBV12-4 to TRBJ1-2; possibly TRBD1 for D (5 bases). The CDR3 is 13 residues long. Trimming removed 2 bases from V and 8 bases from J, with 12 bases in between. CDR3 loop: CASSLPLGGGYTF. The CDR3 bases are TGTGCCAGCAGTTTACCCCTTGGGGGAGGCTACACCTTC.

The chain joins TRBV15 to TRBJ2-7, with D perhaps assigned TRBD1 or TRBD2 (5 bases each). The CDR3 contains 16 residues. Trimming stripped 2 bases from V and 6 bases from J, with 20 bases between. Germline CDR1 and CDR2: LNHNV and YYDKDF (reference sequence). In DNA, the CDR3 is TGTGCCACCAGCAGACCGCTTGGGACCGGGCCGGCCGAGCAGTACTTC. Translation gives CATSRPLGTGPAEQYF. Full variable domain (outside the CDR3, taken from reference TRBV15 and TRBJ2-7): DAMVIQNPRYQVTQFGKPVTLSCSQTLNHNVMYWYQQKSSQAPKLLFHYYDKDFNNEADTPDNFQSRRPNTSFCFLDIRSPGLGDTAMYLCATSRPLGTGPAEQYFGPGTRLTVT.

The V gene is TRBV10-1, the J gene TRBJ2-3; 7 bases fit TRBD2. Trimming cost V 6 bases and J 2 bases; bases outside gene matches: 2. The CDR3 sequence is 13 residues long. Per the germline V gene, CDR1 is WNHNN and CDR2 is SYGVQD (reference sequence). The CDR3 loop is CASSGGNTDTQYF. The CDR3 coding sequence is TGCGCCAGCAGCGGGGGGAACACAGATACGCAGTATTTT.

This chain uses TRBV7-8 with TRBJ2-7; 7 positions match TRBD2. Trimming at V came to 4 bases and at J to 3 bases, leaving 18 bases not matched to a gene. The CDR3 is 18 amino acids. Per germline, CDR1 SGHVS and CDR2 FQNEAQ. The CDR3 DNA follows: TGTGCCAGCAGCTCTGACCCTACCGGGACTACCAAAGACTACGAGCAGTACTTC. Translating it yields CASSSDPTGTTKDYEQYF.

The chain has TRBV2 and TRBJ1-4; D call uncertain. The CDR3 spans 13 residues. V was shortened by 5 bases and J by 8 bases, with 12 bases between the two germline ends. Germline assignment: CDR1 SNHLY and CDR2 FYNNEI. This chain's CDR3 is CASSRIPEEKLFF. CDR3 DNA: TGTGCCAGCAGTAGAATCCCCGAGGAAAAACTGTTTTTT.

This chain links TRBV6-2 or TRBV6-3 with TRBJ2-7; the D is unclear. The CDR3 has 16 residues. Germline V gene lookup returns CDR1 MNHEY and CDR2 SVGEGT. Trimming cost V 6 bases and J 1 base, with 19 bases left between them. The CDR3 region is CASSPLGTPRSYEQYF. CDR3 in DNA: TGTGCCAGCAGCCCCCTCGGTACCCCAAGGTCCTACGAGCAGTACTTC.

The chain's CDR3 is CASSYYASPAGQAFF. The CDR3 DNA is TGTGCCAGCAGCTACTATGCTTCGCCCGCCGGGCAAGCTTTCTTT. The chain recombines TRBV11-2 with TRBJ1-1; D is uncertain. The CDR3 contains 15 residues. Germline V gives CDR1 SGHAT, CDR2 FQNNGV. Trimming pared 4 bases from V and 9 bases from J, leaving 21 bases between.

The chain couples TRBV27 to TRBJ1-2; D unresolved. V dropped 2 bases and J dropped 7 bases, with 14 bases sitting between them. The CDR3 contains 14 residues. Looked up from germline, CDR1 is MNHEY and CDR2 is SMNVEV (reference sequence). CDR3 DNA: TGTGCCAGCAGTTTAGATATCCGAGCTACTGGCTACACCTTC. Encoded protein: CASSLDIRATGYTF.

This chain links TRBV5-1 with TRBJ1-1; D is unresolved. Germline V gene sequence: CDR1 SGHRS, CDR2 YFSETQ. Trimming shortened V by 4 bases and J by 4 bases, and 23 bases separated the two germline ends. This CDR3 contains 17 residues. The CDR3 region is CASSLSRTVRRATEAFF. The DNA for the CDR3 is TGCGCCAGCAGCCTATCCCGGACGGTCAGGAGGGCCACTGAAGCTTTCTTT.

The chain carries TRBV5-6 and TRBJ1-5; D unresolved. Deletions cut 0 bases from V and 7 bases from J, with 8 bases between. Germline V gene data show CDR1 as SGHDT and CDR2 as YYEEEE. The CDR3 spans 13 residues. The CDR3: CASSLGPTQPQHF. Here the CDR3 DNA reads TGTGCCAGCAGCTTGGGGCCGACCCAGCCCCAGCATTTT.

The rearrangement joins TRBV5-1 to TRBJ1-2, with unresolved D. The germline gives CDR1 SGHRS, CDR2 YFSETQ. Between the trimmed V and J ends, which lost 0 bases and 0 bases, there was a span of 6 bases. The CDR3 runs 14 residues. The CDR3, as DNA: TGCGCCAGCAGCTTGGGGCAGGCTAACTATGGCTACACCTTC. Residues: CASSLGQANYGYTF.

V usage is TRBV5-4 and J usage is TRBJ1-2; TRBD1 is a possible D gene (6 bases). Germline V gene sequence: CDR1 SGHNT, CDR2 YYREEE (reference sequence). This CDR3 has 15 amino acids. The V end was cut by 5 bases, the J end by 3 bases, with 17 bases between. This CDR3 is CASRVLPQGHYGYTF. The CDR3 nucleotides are TGTGCCAGCAGGGTCCTCCCACAGGGCCACTATGGCTACACCTTC. Variable domain in full (rest from reference TRBV5-4 and TRBJ1-2): ETGVTQSPTHLIKTRGQQVTLRCSSQSGHNTVSWYQQALGQGPQFIFQYYREEENGRGNFPPRFSGLQFPNYSSELNVNALELDDSALYLCASRVLPQGHYGYTFGSGTRLTVV.

The table lists this clone with a count of one. This chain connects TRBV6-5 to TRBJ1-1, with unresolved D. Germline CDR1 is MNHEY and CDR2 is SVGAGI. The CDR3 is 11 amino acids. Trimming removed 6 bases at V and 8 bases at J, with 10 bases between. Here the CDR3 DNA reads TGTGCCAGCAGCCAAGTGGGGGAAGCTTTCTTT. It yields the protein CASSQVGEAFF.

In DNA form, the CDR3 reads TGTGCCAGCAGCCTTGGGGGGACTGGGGAGACCCAGTACTTC. It encodes CASSLGGTGETQYF. The rearrangement links TRBV5-4 to TRBJ2-5; the D gene is possibly TRBD2 (6 bases). V lost 4 bases, J lost 5 bases, and 15 bases lay in between. Germline V gives CDR1 SGHNT, CDR2 YYREEE (reference sequence). This CDR3 contains 14 residues.

This sequence joins TRBV18 and TRBJ2-5; 8 positions match TRBD1. This CDR3 has 14 amino acids. After removal of 5 bases from V and 5 bases from J, the junction contained 7 bases not matched to a gene. In germline, CDR1 is KGHSH, CDR2 LQKENI. This CDR3 reads CASSSDRVRETQYF. CDR3 DNA sequence: TGTGCCAGCTCATCGGACAGGGTACGGGAGACCCAGTACTTC. Filled out from reference TRBV18 and TRBJ2-5, the complete variable domain reads NAGVMQNPRHLVRRRGQEARLRCSPMKGHSHVYWYRQLPEEGLKFMVYLQKENIIDESGMPKERFSAEFPKEGPSILRIQQVVRGDSAAYFCASSSDRVRETQYFGPGTRLLVL.

This chain connects TRBV2 to TRBJ1-1; tentative D call: TRBD1 (6 bases). This CDR3 contains 12 residues. Between the trimmed V and J ends, which lost 7 bases and 5 bases, there was a span of 11 bases. The germline CDR1 and CDR2 sequences are SNHLY and FYNNEI. CDR3 DNA: TGTGCCAGCACCCCAGGGGAAACTGAAGCTTTCTTT. Encoded protein: CASTPGETEAFF. The variable domain in full, completed from reference TRBV2 and TRBJ1-1, reads EPEVTQTPSHQVTQMGQEVILRCVPISNHLYFYWYRQILGQKVEFLVSFYNNEISEKSEIFDDQFSVERPDGSNFTLKIRSTKLEDSAMYFCASTPGETEAFFGQGTRLTVV.

J is TRBJ1-1 and V is TRBV2, with 9 nucleotides matching TRBD1. J lost 6 bases, V lost 7 bases, and 6 bases had no gene match. Germline CDR1 is SNHLY and CDR2 is FYNNEI. The length of the CDR3 is 13 residues. CDR3 in DNA: TGTGCCAGCAATGGACAGGGGCGGGCTGAAGCTTTCTTT. Translation gives CASNGQGRAEAFF.